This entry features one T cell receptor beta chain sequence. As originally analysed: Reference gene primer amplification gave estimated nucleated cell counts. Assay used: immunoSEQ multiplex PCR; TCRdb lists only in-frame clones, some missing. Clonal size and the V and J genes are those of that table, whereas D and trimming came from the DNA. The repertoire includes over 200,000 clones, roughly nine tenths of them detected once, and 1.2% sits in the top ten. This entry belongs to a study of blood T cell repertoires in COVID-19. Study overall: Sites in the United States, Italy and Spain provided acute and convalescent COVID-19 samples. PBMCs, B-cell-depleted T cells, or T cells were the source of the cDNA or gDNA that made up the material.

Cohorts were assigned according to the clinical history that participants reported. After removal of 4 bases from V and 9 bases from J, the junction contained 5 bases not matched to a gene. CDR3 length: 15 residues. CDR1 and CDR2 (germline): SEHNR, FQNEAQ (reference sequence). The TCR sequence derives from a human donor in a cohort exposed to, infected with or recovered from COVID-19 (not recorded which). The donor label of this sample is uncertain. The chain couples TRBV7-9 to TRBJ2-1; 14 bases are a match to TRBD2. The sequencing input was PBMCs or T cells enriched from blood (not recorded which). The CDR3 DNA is TGTGCCAGCAGCTCGACTAGCGGGGGGGCCGGTGAGCAGTTCTTC. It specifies CASSSTSGGAGEQFF.